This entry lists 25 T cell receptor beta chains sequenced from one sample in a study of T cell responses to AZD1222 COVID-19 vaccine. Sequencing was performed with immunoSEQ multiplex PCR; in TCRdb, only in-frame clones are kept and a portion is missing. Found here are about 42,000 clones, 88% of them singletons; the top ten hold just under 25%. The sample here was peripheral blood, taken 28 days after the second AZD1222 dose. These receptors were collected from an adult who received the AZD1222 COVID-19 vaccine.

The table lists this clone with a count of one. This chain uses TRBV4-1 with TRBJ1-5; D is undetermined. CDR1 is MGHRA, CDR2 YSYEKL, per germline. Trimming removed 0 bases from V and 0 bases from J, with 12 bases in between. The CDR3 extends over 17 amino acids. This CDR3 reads CASSQEAGPYSNQPQHF. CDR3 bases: TGCGCCAGCAGCCAAGAGGCCGGTCCGTATAGCAATCAGCCCCAGCATTTT.

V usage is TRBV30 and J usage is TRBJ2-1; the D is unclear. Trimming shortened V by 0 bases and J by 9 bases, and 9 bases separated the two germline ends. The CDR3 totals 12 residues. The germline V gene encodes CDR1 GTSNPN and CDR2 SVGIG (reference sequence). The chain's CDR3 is CAWSVGTGEQFF. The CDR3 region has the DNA TGTGCCTGGAGTGTAGGCACTGGTGAGCAGTTCTTC.

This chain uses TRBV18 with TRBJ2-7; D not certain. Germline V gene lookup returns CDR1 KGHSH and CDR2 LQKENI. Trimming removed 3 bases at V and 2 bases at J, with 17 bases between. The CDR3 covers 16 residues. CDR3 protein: CASSPVEPGTTYEQYF. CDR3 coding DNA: TGTGCCAGCTCACCGGTAGAGCCCGGAACGACCTACGAGCAGTACTTC.

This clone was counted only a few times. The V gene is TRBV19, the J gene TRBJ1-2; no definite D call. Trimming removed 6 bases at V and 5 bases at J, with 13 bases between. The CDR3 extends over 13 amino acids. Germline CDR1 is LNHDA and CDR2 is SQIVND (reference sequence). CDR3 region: CASRGRFTYGYTF. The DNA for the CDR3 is TGTGCCAGTAGAGGCAGGTTTACGTATGGCTACACCTTC. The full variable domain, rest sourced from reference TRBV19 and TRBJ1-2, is DGGITQSPKYLFRKEGQNVTLSCEQNLNHDAMYWYRQDPGQGLRLIYYSQIVNDFQKGDIAEGYSVSREKKESFPLTVTSAQKNPTAFYLCASRGRFTYGYTFGSGTRLTVV.

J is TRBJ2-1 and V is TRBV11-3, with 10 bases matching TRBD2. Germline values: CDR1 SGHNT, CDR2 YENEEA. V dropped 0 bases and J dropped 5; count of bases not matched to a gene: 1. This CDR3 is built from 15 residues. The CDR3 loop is CASSLETSGDNEQFF. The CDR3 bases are TGTGCCAGCAGCTTAGAAACTAGCGGGGACAATGAGCAGTTCTTC.

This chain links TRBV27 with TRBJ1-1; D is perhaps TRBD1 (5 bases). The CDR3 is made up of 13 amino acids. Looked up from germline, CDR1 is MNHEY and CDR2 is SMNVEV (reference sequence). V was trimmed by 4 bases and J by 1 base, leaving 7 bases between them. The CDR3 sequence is CASSSTENTEAFF. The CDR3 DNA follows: TGTGCCAGCAGTTCGACAGAGAACACTGAAGCTTTCTTT.

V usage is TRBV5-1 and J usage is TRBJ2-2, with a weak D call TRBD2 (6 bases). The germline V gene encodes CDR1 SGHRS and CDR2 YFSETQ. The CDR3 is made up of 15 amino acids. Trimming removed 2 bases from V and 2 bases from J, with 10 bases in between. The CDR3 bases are TGCGCCAGCAGCTTCGGTGCGGGAAACACCGGGGAGCTGTTTTTT. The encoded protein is CASSFGAGNTGELFF.

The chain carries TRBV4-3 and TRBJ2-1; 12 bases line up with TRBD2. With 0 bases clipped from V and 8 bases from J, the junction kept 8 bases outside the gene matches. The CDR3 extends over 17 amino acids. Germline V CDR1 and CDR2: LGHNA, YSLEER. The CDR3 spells CASSQDGALAGGHEQFF. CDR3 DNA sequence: TGCGCCAGCAGCCAAGATGGGGCTCTAGCGGGAGGGCATGAGCAGTTCTTC.

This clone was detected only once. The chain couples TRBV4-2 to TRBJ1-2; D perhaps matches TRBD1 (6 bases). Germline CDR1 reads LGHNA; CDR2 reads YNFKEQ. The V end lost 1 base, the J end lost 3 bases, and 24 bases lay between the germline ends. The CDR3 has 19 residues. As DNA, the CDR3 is TGTGCCAGCAGCCAAGCTTTGTTGGACAGCCTCCGTGAAGACTATGGCTACACCTTC. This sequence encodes CASSQALLDSLREDYGYTF.

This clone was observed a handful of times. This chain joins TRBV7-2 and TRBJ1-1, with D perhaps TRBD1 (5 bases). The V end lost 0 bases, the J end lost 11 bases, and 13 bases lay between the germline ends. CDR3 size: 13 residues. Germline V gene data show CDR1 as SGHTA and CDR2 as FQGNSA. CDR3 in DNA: TGTGCCAGCAGCTTAGCCGAAAAGGGGAAGGCTTTCTTT. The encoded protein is CASSLAEKGKAFF.

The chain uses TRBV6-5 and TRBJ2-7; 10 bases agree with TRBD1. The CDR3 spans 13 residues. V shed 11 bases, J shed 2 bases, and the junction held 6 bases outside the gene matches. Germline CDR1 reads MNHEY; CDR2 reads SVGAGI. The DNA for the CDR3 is TGTGCCGCGGGACAGGGGCCGCCCTACGAGCAGTACTTC. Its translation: CAAGQGPPYEQYF.

For the CDR3, the DNA is TGTGCCTGGAGTAGACAGGCCGGGGCTAATGAAAAACTGTTTTTT. This translates into CAWSRQAGANEKLFF. The V call is TRBV30, the J call TRBJ1-4; TRBD1 is a possible D gene (6 bases). CDR1 and CDR2 from the germline V gene are GTSNPN and SVGIG (reference sequence). The V and J ends lost 2 bases and 3 bases respectively, with 13 bases between them. The CDR3 covers 15 residues.

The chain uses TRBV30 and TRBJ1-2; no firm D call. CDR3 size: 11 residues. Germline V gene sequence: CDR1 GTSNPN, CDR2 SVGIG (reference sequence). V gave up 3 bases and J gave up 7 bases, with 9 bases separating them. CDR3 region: CAWSTTGGYTF. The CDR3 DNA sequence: TGTGCCTGGAGCACGACGGGTGGCTACACCTTC.

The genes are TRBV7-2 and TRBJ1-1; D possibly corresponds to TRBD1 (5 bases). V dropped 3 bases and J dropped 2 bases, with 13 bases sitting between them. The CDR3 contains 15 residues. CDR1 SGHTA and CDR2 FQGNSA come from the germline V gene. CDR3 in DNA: TGTGCCAGCAGCTTTCAGGGAAGTGGAAACACTGAAGCTTTCTTT. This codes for CASSFQGSGNTEAFF.

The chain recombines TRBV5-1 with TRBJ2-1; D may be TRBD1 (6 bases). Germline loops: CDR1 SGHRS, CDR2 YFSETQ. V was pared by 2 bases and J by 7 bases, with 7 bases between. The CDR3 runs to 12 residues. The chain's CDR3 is CASSLQGNEQFF. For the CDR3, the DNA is TGCGCCAGCAGCTTACAGGGTAATGAGCAGTTCTTC. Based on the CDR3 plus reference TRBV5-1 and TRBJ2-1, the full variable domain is KAGVTQTPRYLIKTRGQQVTLSCSPISGHRSVSWYQQTPGQGLQFLFEYFSETQRNKGNFPGRFSGRQFSNSRSEMNVSTLELGDSALYLCASSLQGNEQFFGPGTRLTVL.

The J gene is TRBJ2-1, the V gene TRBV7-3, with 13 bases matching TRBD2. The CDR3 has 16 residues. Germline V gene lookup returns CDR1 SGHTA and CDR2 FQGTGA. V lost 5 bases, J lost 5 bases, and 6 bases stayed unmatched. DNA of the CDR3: TGTGCCAGCAGCAGGGAAACTAGCGGGAGGGACAATGAGCAGTTCTTC. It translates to CASSRETSGRDNEQFF.

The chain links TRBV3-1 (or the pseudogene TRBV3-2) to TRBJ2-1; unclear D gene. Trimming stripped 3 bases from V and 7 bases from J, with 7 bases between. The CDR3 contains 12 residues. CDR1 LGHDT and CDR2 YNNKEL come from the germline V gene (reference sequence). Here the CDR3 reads CASSHARNEQFF. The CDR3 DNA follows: TGTGCCAGCAGCCATGCCCGTAATGAGCAGTTCTTC.

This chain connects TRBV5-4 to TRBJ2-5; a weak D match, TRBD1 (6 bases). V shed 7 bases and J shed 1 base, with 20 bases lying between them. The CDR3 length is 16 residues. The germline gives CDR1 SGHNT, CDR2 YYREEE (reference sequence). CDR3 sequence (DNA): TGTGCCAGCTCCTCTGGGGGCTCGCGAATCCAAGAGACCCAGTACTTC. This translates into CASSSGGSRIQETQYF.

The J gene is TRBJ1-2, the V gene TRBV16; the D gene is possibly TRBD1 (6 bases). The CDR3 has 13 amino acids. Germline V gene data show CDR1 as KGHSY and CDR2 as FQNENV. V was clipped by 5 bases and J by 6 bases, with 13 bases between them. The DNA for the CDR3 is TGTGCCAGCAGCACCGCTCAGGGGCATGGCTACACCTTC. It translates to CASSTAQGHGYTF.

The CDR3 coding sequence is TGTGCCAGCAGCCCCAAGGGACCGGGGGGCAGCTCCTACGAGCAGTACTTC. It specifies CASSPKGPGGSSYEQYF. The chain recombines TRBV7-9 with TRBJ2-7; possible D gene TRBD2, 7 bases. Per germline, CDR1 SEHNR and CDR2 FQNEAQ (reference sequence). The CDR3 covers 17 residues. Trimming took 5 bases from V and 0 from J, leaving 20 bases between them.

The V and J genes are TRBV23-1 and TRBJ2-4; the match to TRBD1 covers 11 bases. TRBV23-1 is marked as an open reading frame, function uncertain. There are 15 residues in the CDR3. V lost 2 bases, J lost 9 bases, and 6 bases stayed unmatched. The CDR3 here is CASSQGGQGGPIQYF. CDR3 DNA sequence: TGCGCCAGCAGTCAAGGGGGACAGGGGGGACCCATTCAGTACTTC.

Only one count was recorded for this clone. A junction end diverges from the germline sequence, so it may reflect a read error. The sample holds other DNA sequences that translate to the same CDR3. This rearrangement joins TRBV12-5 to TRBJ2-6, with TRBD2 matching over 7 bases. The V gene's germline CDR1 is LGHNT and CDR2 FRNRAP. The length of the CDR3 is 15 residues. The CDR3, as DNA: TGTGCTCGTGGGGCCGGGGGGACGGGGGCCAACGTCCTGACTTTC. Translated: CARGAGGTGANVLTF.

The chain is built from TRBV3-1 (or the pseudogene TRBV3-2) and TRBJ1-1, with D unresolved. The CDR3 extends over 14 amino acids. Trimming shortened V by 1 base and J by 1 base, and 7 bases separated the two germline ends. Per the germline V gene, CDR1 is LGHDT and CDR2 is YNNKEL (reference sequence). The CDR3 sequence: CASSQGHSNTEAFF. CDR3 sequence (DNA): TGTGCCAGCAGCCAAGGACACTCGAACACTGAAGCTTTCTTT.

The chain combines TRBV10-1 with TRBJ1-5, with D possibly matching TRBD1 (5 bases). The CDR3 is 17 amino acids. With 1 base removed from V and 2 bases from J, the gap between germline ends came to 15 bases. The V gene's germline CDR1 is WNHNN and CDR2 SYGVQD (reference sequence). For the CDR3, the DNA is TGCGCCAGCAGTGAGTTCTCCCCACAGGACGGCAATCAGCCCCAGCATTTT. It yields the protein CASSEFSPQDGNQPQHF.

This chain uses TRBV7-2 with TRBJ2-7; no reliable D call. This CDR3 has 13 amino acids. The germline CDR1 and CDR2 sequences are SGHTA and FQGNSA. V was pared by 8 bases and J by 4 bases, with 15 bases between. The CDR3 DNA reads TGTGCCAGCTCGGACCTAGGGCCGTACGAGCAGTACTTC. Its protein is CASSDLGPYEQYF.